Shown below are 12 T cell receptor beta chains from a single sample sequenced in a study of T cells expressing NK-cell markers. TCRdb reanalyzed the 5' RACE reads and collapses them to one entry per CDR3 protein, without DNA. This repertoire includes about 450,000 distinct CDR3 sequences. Material: blood T cells: a sorted CD56 or NKG2C T cell subset, CD4+ or CD8+ T cells, or bulk PBMC T cells (not recorded which). These receptor sequences come from a woman between 18 and 70 years old in good health.

The genes are TRBV4-3 and TRBJ2-7; TCRdb designates TRBD1, a call that cannot be tested without DNA. CDR1 LGHNA and CDR2 YSLEER come from the germline V gene. This CDR3 region has 16 residues. The CDR3 sequence is CASSQESGTGAYEQYF.

This CDR3 is CASSKTSGTDTQYF. This sequence joins TRBV7-3 and TRBJ2-3; the TCRdb D gene call, TRBD2, has no DNA to confirm it. This CDR3 contains 14 residues. Germline values: CDR1 SGHTA, CDR2 FQGTGA. Filled out from reference TRBV7-3 and TRBJ2-3, the complete variable domain reads GAGVSQTPSNKVTEKGKYVELRCDPISGHTALYWYRQSLGQGPEFLIYFQGTGAADDSGLPNDRFFAVRPEGSVSTLKIQRTERGDSAVYLCASSKTSGTDTQYFGPGTRLTVL.

The genes are TRBV7-9 and TRBJ2-5. The CDR3 sequence is 15 residues long. Per the germline V gene, CDR1 is SEHNR and CDR2 is FQNEAQ (reference sequence). CDR3 region: CASSLDSGRLETQYF.

The J gene is TRBJ1-2, the V gene TRBV19; checking the TCRdb D call of TRBD1 is not possible without DNA. Germline CDR1 and CDR2: LNHDA and SQIVND (reference sequence). The CDR3 extends over 13 amino acids. CDR3 residues: CATGADANYGYTF. The complete variable domain, with remaining parts taken from reference TRBV19 and TRBJ1-2, reads DGGITQSPKYLFRKEGQNVTLSCEQNLNHDAMYWYRQDPGQGLRLIYYSQIVNDFQKGDIAEGYSVSREKKESFPLTVTSAQKNPTAFYLCATGADANYGYTFGSGTRLTVV.

The V and J genes are TRBV7-8 and TRBJ1-1. The CDR3 is 12 amino acids. Germline V gives CDR1 SGHVS, CDR2 FQNEAQ. CDR3 in amino acids: CASSFSRMEAFF.

CDR3 residues: CSVGGGDRNTDTQYF. The chain links TRBV29-1 to TRBJ2-3; there is no DNA to check the TCRdb D call of TRBD2. The CDR3 is 15 residues long. Germline V gives CDR1 SQVTM, CDR2 ANQGSEA.

The chain employs TRBV20-1 and TRBJ2-7; TCRdb gives TRBD1 as the D gene, but with no DNA this cannot be confirmed. CDR1 is DFQATT, CDR2 SNEGSKA, per germline (reference sequence). The CDR3 is 16 residues long. CDR3 amino acids: CSARDMTGQGSYEQYF.

This chain uses TRBV4-1 with TRBJ2-2. This CDR3 has 15 amino acids. The germline V gene has CDR1 MGHRA and CDR2 YSYEKL. This CDR3 is CASSWTGKDTGELFF.

V gene TRBV7-2 combines with J gene TRBJ2-2; TCRdb lists TRBD1, though no DNA is available to test this call. CDR1 and CDR2 from the germline V gene are SGHTA and FQGNSA. The CDR3 totals 16 residues. The CDR3 reads CASSSGHVQNTGELFF.

The gene calls are TRBV3-1 and TRBJ2-2; the TCRdb call, TRBD1, lacks DNA for checking. The CDR3 loop spans 14 amino acids. Looked up from germline, CDR1 is LGHDT and CDR2 is YNNKEL (reference sequence). The CDR3 sequence is CASSSTQGAGELFF.

The genes are TRBV9 and TRBJ2-1; TCRdb gives TRBD2 as the D gene, but with no DNA this cannot be confirmed. Germline V CDR1 and CDR2: SGDLS, YYNGEE. This CDR3 spans 15 amino acids. The CDR3: CASSVGRDDRNEQFF. The variable domain in full, completed from reference TRBV9 and TRBJ2-1, reads DSGVTQTPKHLITATGQRVTLRCSPRSGDLSVYWYQQSLDQGLQFLIQYYNGEERAKGNILERFSAQQFPDLHSELNLSSLELGDSALYFCASSVGRDDRNEQFFGPGTRLTVL.

The CDR3 is CSARESSYNEQFF. The rearrangement joins TRBV20-1 to TRBJ2-1; without DNA, the TCRdb call of TRBD1 cannot be checked. CDR1 and CDR2 from the germline V gene are DFQATT and SNEGSKA (reference sequence). The CDR3 spans 13 residues.